This T cell receptor beta chain was recovered during a study of blood T cell repertoires in COVID-19 (dated by TCRdb to the early 2020s). Notes on the research overall: Samples from collaborators originated in the United States, Italy and Spain and spanned both the acute and convalescent phases of COVID-19. The material from the prospective study consisted of cDNA or gDNA derived from T cells, B-cell-depleted T cells, or PBMCs. Deeply sampled blood TCRbeta repertoires from subjects exposed to, actively infected with, or recovered from COVID-19 were included in the dataset. The repertoires were made available in a free public database intended to serve as a resource for research on the immune response to SARS-CoV-2. The samples were drawn from the first 160 participants of the ongoing ImmuneRACE study and from under 1,500 subjects provided by 6 global collaborators. A de-identified subject ID, COVID-19 status, age in years and sex were almost always included in the sample metadata. Where available, HLA class I and class II types were taken from metadata supplied by the sample provider and were not determined by assay-based typing. Here is what the overall study found, with its caveats: The amount of clinical and demographic metadata varied by source and participant and was provided uncurated.

Collaborating institutions collected whole blood in K2EDTA tubes following their own protocols. For TCRbeta analysis, collaborators shipped samples as frozen whole blood, isolated PBMCs, or DNA extracted from either of those sample types. The immunoSEQ Assay, a bias-controlled multiplex PCR, was used to amplify TCRbeta CDR3 regions from genomic DNA. Turning to the authors' computational methods: Within the assay, amplification of reference gene primers was used to estimate how many nucleated cells each sample contained. To quantify the absolute abundance of each unique TCRbeta CDR3 rearrangement, sequence reads were collapsed and filtered. For each sample, productive Simpson clonality was calculated by taking the square root of Simpson's diversity index across productive rearrangements. Drawn from immuneACCESS, this table holds only the in-frame rearrangements with V and J called that TCRdb kept. Clones are partly lost; checked studies trace under half to an unresolved V gene and leave the rest unexplained. V and J calls and clone size follow that table, whereas D and trimming were derived from the DNA. In all, the sample holds roughly 100,000 clones, and around 87% of those were seen once. The ten biggest clones cover approximately 10% of the sample.

Taken from the germline V gene, the CDR1 and CDR2 loops are SNHLY and FYNNEI. The CDR3 goes from the cysteine to the phenylalanine over 13 residues. Only the CDR3 DNA is retained, 39 bases long and in frame from the first base. V is pared back by 6 bases and J by 5 bases, with 14 bases lying between the germline termini. As concerns this clone: This clone's antigen is unknown. Nothing much larger sits one base from this clone, and base qualities are not available.

The receptor was isolated from a woman in her twenties or thirties with acute or convalescent COVID-19. The sample comprised peripheral blood. The receptor chain draws on TRBV2 and TRBJ2-7, with a tentative D gene TRBD1 over 6 matching bases. The DNA sequence is given as TGTGCCAGCAGCTTATACAGGGTAGACGAGCAGTACTTC. This gives the protein CASSLYRVDEQYF. When the CDR3 is completed using the reference TRBV2 and TRBJ2-7 genes on either side, the full variable domain is EPEVTQTPSHQVTQMGQEVILRCVPISNHLYFYWYRQILGQKVEFLVSFYNNEISEKSEIFDDQFSVERPDGSNFTLKIRSTKLEDSAMYFCASSLYRVDEQYFGPGTRLTVT.